This T cell receptor (beta chain) derives from a study of CD8 T cells in Susac syndrome. RNA, at about 0.45 to 1 ug, was reverse transcribed with random hexamers. The method of amplification for TCR beta CDR3 was immunoSEQ multiplex PCR, covering 54 Vbeta and 13 Jbeta. TCRdb ran MiXCR on the immunoSEQ multiplex PCR reads and lists one entry per CDR3 protein. The table has about 120,000 distinct CDR3 sequences, nearly 96% seen once. There are 15 residues in the CDR3. Trimming shortened V by 7 bases and J by 0 bases, and 13 bases separated the two germline ends. The receptor was isolated from a human donor with Susac syndrome. Specimen: CD4+ T cells from PBMCs. This chain uses TRBV12-3 or TRBV12-4 with TRBJ2-1; tentatively, D is TRBD1 or TRBD2 (5 bases each). The CDR3: CASTSGTGSYNEQFF. The CDR3 DNA follows: TGTGCCAGCACTTCCGGGACGGGCTCCTACAATGAGCAGTTCTTC.